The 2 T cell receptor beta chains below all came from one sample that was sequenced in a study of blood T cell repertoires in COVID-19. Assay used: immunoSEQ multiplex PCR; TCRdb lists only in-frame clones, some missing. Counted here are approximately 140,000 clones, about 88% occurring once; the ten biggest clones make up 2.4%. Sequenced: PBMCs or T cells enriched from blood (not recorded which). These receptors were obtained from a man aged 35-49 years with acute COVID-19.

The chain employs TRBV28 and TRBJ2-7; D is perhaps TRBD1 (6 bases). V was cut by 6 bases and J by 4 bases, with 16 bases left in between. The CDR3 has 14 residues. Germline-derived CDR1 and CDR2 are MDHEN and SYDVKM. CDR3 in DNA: TGTGCCAGCAGCTCAGGGGTTACGGGGTACGAGCAGTACTTC. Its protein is CASSSGVTGYEQYF. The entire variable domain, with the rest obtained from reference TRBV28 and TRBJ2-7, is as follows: DVKVTQSSRYLVKRTGEKVFLECVQDMDHENMFWYRQDPGLGLRLIYFSYDVKMKEKGDIPEGYSVSREKKERFSLILESASTNQTSMYLCASSSGVTGYEQYFGPGTRLTVT.

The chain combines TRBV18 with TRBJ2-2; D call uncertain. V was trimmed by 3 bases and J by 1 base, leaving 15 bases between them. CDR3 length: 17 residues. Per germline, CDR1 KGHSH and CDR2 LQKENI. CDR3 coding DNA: TGTGCCAGCTCACCCTCCTATGATAGTCTGAACACCGGGGAGCTGTTTTTT. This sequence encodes CASSPSYDSLNTGELFF.